This paragraph reports one T cell receptor (beta chain). From the 5' RACE reads, TCRdb lists one entry per CDR3 protein and no DNA. With 500,000 to 700,000 distinct CDR3 sequences in the sample, the ten largest clones hold 3% to 4.5%. This CDR3 region has 15 residues. The data originate from a study of T cells expressing NK-cell markers. Study information: The TCR beta repertoires originated in sorted CD3+CD56+NKG2C+, CD3+CD56+NKG2C- and CD3+CD56-NKG2C+ T cells.

Sequences were obtained from blood T cells: a sorted CD56 or NKG2C T cell subset, CD4+ or CD8+ T cells, or bulk PBMC T cells (not recorded which). The chain employs TRBV12-3 or TRBV12-4 and TRBJ2-5; TCRdb lists TRBD1, though no DNA is available to test this call. The TCR was taken from a man between 18 and 35 years old in good health. The CDR3: CASSPGAGVQETQYF.